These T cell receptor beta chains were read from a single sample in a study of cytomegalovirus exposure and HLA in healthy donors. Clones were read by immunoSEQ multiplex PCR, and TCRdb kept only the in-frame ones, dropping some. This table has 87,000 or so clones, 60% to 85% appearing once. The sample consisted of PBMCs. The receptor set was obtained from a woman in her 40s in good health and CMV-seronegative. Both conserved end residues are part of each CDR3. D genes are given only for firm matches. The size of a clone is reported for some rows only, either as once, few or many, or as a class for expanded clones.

cdr3_aa: CATSEIQGSDTQYF; cdr3_nt: TGTGCCACCAGCGAAATACAGGGTTCTGATACGCAGTATTTT; j_call: TRBJ2-3; d_call: .; clone_size: .; v_call: TRBV15
cdr3_aa: CASSPGLLSAEAFF; cdr3_nt: TGTGCCAGCAGTCCGGGACTCTTGAGCGCTGAAGCTTTCTTT; j_call: TRBJ1-1; d_call: .; clone_size: .; v_call: TRBV2
cdr3_aa: CAVLRDRDYYGYTF; cdr3_nt: TGTGCCGTGCTGCGGGACAGGGACTATTATGGCTACACCTTC; j_call: TRBJ1-2; d_call: TRBD1; clone_size: .; v_call: TRBV10-3
cdr3_aa: CASSPGGTGMKETQYF; cdr3_nt: TGCGCCAGCAGTCCCGGTGGGACAGGGATGAAAGAGACCCAGTACTTC; j_call: TRBJ2-5; d_call: TRBD1; clone_size: .; v_call: TRBV4-1
cdr3_aa: CASSSTPGTGDHGYTF; cdr3_nt: TGTGCCAGCAGCTCCACCCCTGGGACAGGGGACCATGGCTACACCTTC; j_call: TRBJ1-2; d_call: TRBD1; clone_size: few; v_call: TRBV7-9
cdr3_aa: CASTSNTGRSTDTQYF; cdr3_nt: TGTGCCAGCACCTCAAACACAGGGCGGAGCACAGATACGCAGTATTTT; j_call: TRBJ2-3; d_call: .; clone_size: few; v_call: TRBV7-9
cdr3_aa: CASSPRGSYNSPLHF; cdr3_nt: TGTGCCAGCAGTCCCAGGGGGTCCTATAATTCACCCCTCCACTTT; j_call: TRBJ1-6; d_call: TRBD1; clone_size: .; v_call: TRBV6-5
cdr3_aa: CASSLAYRESNYGYTF; cdr3_nt: TGCGCCAGCAGCTTGGCGTACAGGGAATCGAACTATGGCTACACCTTC; j_call: TRBJ1-2; d_call: .; clone_size: .; v_call: TRBV5-1
cdr3_aa: CASGLGSTVTGELFF; cdr3_nt: TGTGCTAGTGGTTTGGGGAGTACGGTTACCGGGGAGCTGTTTTTT; j_call: TRBJ2-2; d_call: .; clone_size: .; v_call: TRBV12-5
cdr3_aa: CASSPEGGSSYEQYF; cdr3_nt: TGCGCCAGCAGCCCCGAGGGAGGGTCTTCCTACGAGCAGTACTTC; j_call: TRBJ2-7; d_call: TRBD2; clone_size: .; v_call: TRBV5-1
cdr3_aa: CASRNWRAGYTF; cdr3_nt: TGTGCCAGCAGGAATTGGCGGGCCGGCTACACCTTC; j_call: TRBJ1-2; d_call: .; clone_size: .; v_call: TRBV6-5
cdr3_aa: CASSLQGQETQYF; cdr3_nt: TGCGCCAGCAGCTTACAGGGTCAAGAGACCCAGTACTTC; j_call: TRBJ2-5; d_call: .; clone_size: .; v_call: TRBV5-1
cdr3_aa: CASSRQGSYNEQFF; cdr3_nt: TGCGCCAGCAGCAGACAGGGTTCCTACAATGAGCAGTTCTTC; j_call: TRBJ2-1; d_call: TRBD1; clone_size: .; v_call: TRBV4-1
cdr3_aa: CASSFDSSWVEQFF; cdr3_nt: TGTGCCAGCAGTTTCGACAGCTCCTGGGTTGAGCAGTTCTTC; j_call: TRBJ2-1; d_call: .; clone_size: few; v_call: TRBV27
cdr3_aa: CAWAFLTANSPLHF; cdr3_nt: TGTGCCTGGGCCTTCCTGACAGCTAATTCACCCCTCCACTTT; j_call: TRBJ1-6; d_call: .; clone_size: few; v_call: TRBV30
cdr3_aa: CASSQGTGGSTGELFF; cdr3_nt: TGCGCCAGCAGCCAAGGCACAGGGGGATCCACCGGGGAGCTGTTTTTT; j_call: TRBJ2-2; d_call: TRBD1; clone_size: .; v_call: TRBV4-1
cdr3_aa: CASSVASRGNQPQHF; cdr3_nt: TGTGCCAGCAGTGTGGCCTCCCGGGGCAATCAGCCCCAGCATTTT; j_call: TRBJ1-5; d_call: .; clone_size: .; v_call: TRBV2
cdr3_aa: CASSLVAGPRETQYF; cdr3_nt: TGTGCCAGCAGCTTAGTAGCGGGGCCCCGGGAGACCCAGTACTTC; j_call: TRBJ2-5; d_call: TRBD2; clone_size: .; v_call: TRBV7-8
cdr3_aa: CASSLGQGQETQYF; cdr3_nt: TGTGCCAGCAGCCTCGGGCAGGGACAAGAGACCCAGTACTTC; j_call: TRBJ2-5; d_call: .; clone_size: .; v_call: TRBV7-8
cdr3_aa: CAWSVLSVYTEAFF; cdr3_nt: TGTGCCTGGAGTGTACTGTCTGTATACACTGAAGCTTTCTTT; j_call: TRBJ1-1; d_call: .; clone_size: .; v_call: TRBV30
cdr3_aa: CASSPGQGGYQPQHF; cdr3_nt: TGTGCCAGCAGCCCCGGCCAGGGGGGTTATCAGCCCCAGCATTTT; j_call: TRBJ1-5; d_call: TRBD1; clone_size: few; v_call: TRBV6-1
cdr3_aa: CASRPGGNTEAFF; cdr3_nt: TGTGCCAGCAGGCCGGGAGGGAACACTGAAGCTTTCTTT; j_call: TRBJ1-1; d_call: .; clone_size: .; v_call: TRBV7-9
cdr3_aa: CASSSREDQPQHF; cdr3_nt: TGTGCCAGCAGTTCCCGGGAGGATCAGCCCCAGCATTTT; j_call: TRBJ1-5; d_call: .; clone_size: .; v_call: TRBV6-6
cdr3_aa: CASGQRGGWNEQFF; cdr3_nt: TGTGCCAGTGGGCAGCGGGGTGGTTGGAATGAGCAGTTCTTC; j_call: TRBJ2-1; d_call: TRBD2; clone_size: .; v_call: TRBV6-5
cdr3_aa: CASSLTSGGVRNEQYF; cdr3_nt: TGTGCCAGCAGCTTAACTAGCGGGGGGGTGAGAAACGAGCAGTACTTC; j_call: TRBJ2-7; d_call: TRBD2; clone_size: .; v_call: TRBV5-6
cdr3_aa: CASSPLKSSYEQYF; cdr3_nt: TGTGCCAGCTCACCACTTAAGAGCTCCTACGAGCAGTACTTC; j_call: TRBJ2-7; d_call: .; clone_size: .; v_call: TRBV18
cdr3_aa: CATITVPGEKLFF; cdr3_nt: TGTGCCACAATTACAGTCCCGGGGGAAAAACTGTTTTTT; j_call: TRBJ1-4; d_call: .; clone_size: .; v_call: TRBV7-9
cdr3_aa: CASTGQRNTEAFF; cdr3_nt: TGTGCCAGCACGGGACAGAGGAACACTGAAGCTTTCTTT; j_call: TRBJ1-1; d_call: TRBD1; clone_size: .; v_call: TRBV5-8
cdr3_aa: CASSLIGGAGNQPQHF; cdr3_nt: TGTGCCAGTAGTTTAATTGGGGGCGCGGGCAATCAGCCCCAGCATTTT; j_call: TRBJ1-5; d_call: .; clone_size: .; v_call: TRBV19
cdr3_aa: CASSLTPGEQYF; cdr3_nt: TGCGCCAGCAGCTTGACCCCCGGCGAGCAGTACTTC; j_call: TRBJ2-7; d_call: .; clone_size: .; v_call: TRBV5-1
cdr3_aa: CASSQNRGLGAFF; cdr3_nt: TGCGCCAGCAGCCAGAACAGGGGGCTTGGAGCTTTCTTT; j_call: TRBJ1-1; d_call: TRBD1; clone_size: .; v_call: TRBV4-3
cdr3_aa: CASSPVQGHTYEQYF; cdr3_nt: TGTGCCAGCAGCCCTGTCCAGGGACATACCTACGAGCAGTACTTC; j_call: TRBJ2-7; d_call: .; clone_size: few; v_call: TRBV7-9
cdr3_aa: CASSLEPSYEQYF; cdr3_nt: TGTGCCAGCAGTTTGGAGCCCTCCTACGAGCAGTACTTC; j_call: TRBJ2-7; d_call: .; clone_size: .; v_call: TRBV6-6
cdr3_aa: CASSNRQGGNTEAFF; cdr3_nt: TGTGCCAGCAGCAATAGACAGGGGGGGAACACTGAAGCTTTCTTT; j_call: TRBJ1-1; d_call: TRBD1; clone_size: .; v_call: TRBV7-6
cdr3_aa: CASSLVVSGGETQYF; cdr3_nt: TGTGCCAGCAGCTTAGTTGTTAGCGGGGGCGAGACCCAGTACTTC; j_call: TRBJ2-5; d_call: TRBD2; clone_size: .; v_call: TRBV13
cdr3_aa: CASSYPPRTGGDEQYF; cdr3_nt: TGTGCCAGCAGTTACCCGCCGCGGACAGGGGGCGACGAGCAGTACTTC; j_call: TRBJ2-7; d_call: TRBD1; clone_size: .; v_call: TRBV6-5
cdr3_aa: CASSKFAWTGGAGYTF; cdr3_nt: TGTGCCAGCAGCAAGTTTGCCTGGACAGGGGGAGCCGGCTACACCTTC; j_call: TRBJ1-2; d_call: TRBD1; clone_size: .; v_call: TRBV11-2
cdr3_aa: CASSQTTGLNTEAFF; cdr3_nt: TGCGCCAGCAGCCAGACGACAGGGTTGAACACTGAAGCTTTCTTT; j_call: TRBJ1-1; d_call: TRBD1; clone_size: .; v_call: TRBV4-3
cdr3_aa: CASSSQGLQETQYF; cdr3_nt: TGTGCCAGCAGTTCACAGGGTCTCCAAGAGACCCAGTACTTC; j_call: TRBJ2-5; d_call: .; clone_size: few; v_call: TRBV6-5
cdr3_aa: CASSVGVSGGYNEQFF; cdr3_nt: TGTGCCAGCAGCGTAGGGGTTTCGGGGGGCTACAATGAGCAGTTCTTC; j_call: TRBJ2-1; d_call: TRBD2; clone_size: .; v_call: TRBV9
cdr3_aa: CASSGGDRLTYEQYF; cdr3_nt: TGTGCCAGCAGTGGGGGGGACAGATTAACCTACGAGCAGTACTTC; j_call: TRBJ2-7; d_call: .; clone_size: .; v_call: TRBV2